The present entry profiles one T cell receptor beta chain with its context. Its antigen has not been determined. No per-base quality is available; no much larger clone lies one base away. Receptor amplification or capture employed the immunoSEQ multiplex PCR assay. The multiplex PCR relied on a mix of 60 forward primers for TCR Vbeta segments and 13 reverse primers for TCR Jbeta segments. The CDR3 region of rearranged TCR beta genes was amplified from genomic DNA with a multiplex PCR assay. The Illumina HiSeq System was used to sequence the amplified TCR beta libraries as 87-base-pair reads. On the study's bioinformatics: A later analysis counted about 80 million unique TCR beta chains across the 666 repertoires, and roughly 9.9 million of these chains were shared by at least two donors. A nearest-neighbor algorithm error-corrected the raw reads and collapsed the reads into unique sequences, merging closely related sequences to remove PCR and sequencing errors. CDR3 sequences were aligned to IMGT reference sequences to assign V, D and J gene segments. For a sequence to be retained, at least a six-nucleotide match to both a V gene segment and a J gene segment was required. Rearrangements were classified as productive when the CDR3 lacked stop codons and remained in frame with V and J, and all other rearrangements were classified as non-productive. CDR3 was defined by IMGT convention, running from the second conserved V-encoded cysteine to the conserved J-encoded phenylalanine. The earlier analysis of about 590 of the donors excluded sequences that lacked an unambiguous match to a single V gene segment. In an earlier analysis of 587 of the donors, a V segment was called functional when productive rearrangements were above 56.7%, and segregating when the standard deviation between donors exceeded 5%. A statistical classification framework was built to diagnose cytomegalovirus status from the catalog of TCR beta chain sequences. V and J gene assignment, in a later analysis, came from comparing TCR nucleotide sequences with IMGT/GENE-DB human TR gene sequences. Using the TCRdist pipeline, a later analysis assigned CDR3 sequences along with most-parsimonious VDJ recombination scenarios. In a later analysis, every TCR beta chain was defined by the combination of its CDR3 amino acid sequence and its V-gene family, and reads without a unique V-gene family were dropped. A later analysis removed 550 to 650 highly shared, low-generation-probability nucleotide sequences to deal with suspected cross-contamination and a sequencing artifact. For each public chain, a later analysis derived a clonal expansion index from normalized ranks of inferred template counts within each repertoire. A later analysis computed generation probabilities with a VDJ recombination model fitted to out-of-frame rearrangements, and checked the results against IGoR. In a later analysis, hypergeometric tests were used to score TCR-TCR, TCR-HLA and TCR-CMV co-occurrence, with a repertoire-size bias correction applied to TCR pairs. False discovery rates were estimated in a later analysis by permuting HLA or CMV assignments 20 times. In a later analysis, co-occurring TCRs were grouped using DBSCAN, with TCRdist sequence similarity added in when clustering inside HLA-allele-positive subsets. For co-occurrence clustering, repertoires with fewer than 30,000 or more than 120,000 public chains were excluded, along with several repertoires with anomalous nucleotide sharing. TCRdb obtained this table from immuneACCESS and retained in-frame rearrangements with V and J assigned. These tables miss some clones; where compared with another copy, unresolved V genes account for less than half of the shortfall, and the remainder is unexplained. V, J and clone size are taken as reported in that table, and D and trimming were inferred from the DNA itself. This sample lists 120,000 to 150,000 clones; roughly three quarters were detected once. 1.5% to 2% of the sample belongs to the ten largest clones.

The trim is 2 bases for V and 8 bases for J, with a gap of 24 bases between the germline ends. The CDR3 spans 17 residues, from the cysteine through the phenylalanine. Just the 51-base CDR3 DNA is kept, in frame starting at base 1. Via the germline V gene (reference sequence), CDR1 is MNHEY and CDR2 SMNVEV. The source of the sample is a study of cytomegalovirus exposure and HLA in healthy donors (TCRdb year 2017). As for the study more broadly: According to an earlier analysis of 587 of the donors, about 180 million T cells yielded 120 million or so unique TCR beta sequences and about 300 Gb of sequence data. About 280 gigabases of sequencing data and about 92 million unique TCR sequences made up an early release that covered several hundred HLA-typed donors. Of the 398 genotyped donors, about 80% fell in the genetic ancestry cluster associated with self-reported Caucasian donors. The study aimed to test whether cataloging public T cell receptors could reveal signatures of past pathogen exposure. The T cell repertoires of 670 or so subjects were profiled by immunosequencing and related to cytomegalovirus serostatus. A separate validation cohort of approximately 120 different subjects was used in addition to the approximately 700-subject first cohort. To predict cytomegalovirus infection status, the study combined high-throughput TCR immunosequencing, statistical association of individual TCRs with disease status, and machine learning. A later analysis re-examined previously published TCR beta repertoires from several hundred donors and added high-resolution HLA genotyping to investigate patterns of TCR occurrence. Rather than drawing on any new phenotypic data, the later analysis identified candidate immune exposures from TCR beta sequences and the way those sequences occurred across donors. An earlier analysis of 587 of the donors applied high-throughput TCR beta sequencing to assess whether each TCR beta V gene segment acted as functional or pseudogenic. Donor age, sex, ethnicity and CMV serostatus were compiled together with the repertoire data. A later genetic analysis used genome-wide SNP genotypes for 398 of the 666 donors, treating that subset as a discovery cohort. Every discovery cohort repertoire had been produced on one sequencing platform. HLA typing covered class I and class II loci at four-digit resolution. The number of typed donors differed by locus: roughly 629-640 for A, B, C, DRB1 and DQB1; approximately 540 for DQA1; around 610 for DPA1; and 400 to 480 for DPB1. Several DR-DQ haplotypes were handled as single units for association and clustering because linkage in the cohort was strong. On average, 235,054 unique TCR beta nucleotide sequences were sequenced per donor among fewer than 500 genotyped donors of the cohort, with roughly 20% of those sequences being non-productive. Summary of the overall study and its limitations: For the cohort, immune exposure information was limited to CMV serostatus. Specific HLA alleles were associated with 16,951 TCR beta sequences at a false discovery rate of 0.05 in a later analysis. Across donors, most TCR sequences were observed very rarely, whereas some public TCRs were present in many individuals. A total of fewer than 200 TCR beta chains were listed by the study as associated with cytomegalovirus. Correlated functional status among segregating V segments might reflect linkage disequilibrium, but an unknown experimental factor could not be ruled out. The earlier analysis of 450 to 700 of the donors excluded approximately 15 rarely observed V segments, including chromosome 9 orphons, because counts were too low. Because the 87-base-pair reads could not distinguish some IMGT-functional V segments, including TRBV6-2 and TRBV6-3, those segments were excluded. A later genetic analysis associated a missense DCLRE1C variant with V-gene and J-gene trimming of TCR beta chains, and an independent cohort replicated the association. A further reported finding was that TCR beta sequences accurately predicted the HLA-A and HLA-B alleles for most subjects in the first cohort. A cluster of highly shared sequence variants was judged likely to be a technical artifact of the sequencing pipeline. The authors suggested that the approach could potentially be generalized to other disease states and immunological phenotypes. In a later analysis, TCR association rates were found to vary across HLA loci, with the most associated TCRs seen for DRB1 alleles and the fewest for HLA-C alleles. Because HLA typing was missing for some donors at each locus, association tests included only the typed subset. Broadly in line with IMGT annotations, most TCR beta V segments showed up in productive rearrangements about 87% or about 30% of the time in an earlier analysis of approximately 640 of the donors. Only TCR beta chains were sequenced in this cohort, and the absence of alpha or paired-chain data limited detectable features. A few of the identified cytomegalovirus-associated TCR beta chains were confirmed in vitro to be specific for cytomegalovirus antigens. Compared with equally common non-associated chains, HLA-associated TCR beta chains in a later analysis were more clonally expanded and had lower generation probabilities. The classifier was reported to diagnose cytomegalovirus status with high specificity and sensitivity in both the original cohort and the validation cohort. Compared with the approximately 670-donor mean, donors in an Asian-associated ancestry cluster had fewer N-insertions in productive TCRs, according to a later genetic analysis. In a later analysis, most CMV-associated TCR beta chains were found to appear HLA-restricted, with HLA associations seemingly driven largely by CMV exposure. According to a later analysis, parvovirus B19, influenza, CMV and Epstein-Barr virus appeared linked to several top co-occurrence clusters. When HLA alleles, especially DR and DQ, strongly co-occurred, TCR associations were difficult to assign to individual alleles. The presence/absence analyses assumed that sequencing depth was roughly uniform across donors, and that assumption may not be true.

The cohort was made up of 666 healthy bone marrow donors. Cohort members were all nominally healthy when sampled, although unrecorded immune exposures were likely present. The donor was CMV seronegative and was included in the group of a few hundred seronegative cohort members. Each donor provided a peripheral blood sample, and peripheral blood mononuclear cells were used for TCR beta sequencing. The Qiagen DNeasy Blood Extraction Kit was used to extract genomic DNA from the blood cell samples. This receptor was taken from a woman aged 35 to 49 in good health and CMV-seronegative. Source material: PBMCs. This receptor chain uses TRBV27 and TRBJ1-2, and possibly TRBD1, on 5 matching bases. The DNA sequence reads TGTGCCAGCAGTTTAGCGGGCGGGACTCCTTGGGATAGAGGCTACACCTTC. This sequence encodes CASSLAGGTPWDRGYTF.